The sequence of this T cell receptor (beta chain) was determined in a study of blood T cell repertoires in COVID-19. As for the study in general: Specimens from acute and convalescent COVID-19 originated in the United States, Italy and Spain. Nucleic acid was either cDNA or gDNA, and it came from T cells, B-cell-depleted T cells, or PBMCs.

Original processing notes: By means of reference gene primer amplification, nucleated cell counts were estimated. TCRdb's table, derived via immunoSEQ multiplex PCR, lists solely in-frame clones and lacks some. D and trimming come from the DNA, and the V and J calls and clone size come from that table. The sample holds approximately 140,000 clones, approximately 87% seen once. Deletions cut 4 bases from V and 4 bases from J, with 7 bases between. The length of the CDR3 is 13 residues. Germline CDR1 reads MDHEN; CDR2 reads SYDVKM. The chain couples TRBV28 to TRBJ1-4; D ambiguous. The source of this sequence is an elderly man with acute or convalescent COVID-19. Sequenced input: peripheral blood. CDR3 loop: CASSSAVNEKLFF. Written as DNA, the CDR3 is TGTGCCAGCAGTTCGGCGGTTAATGAAAAACTGTTTTTT.